The 27 T cell receptor beta chains reported below all come from one sample, sequenced in a study of CD8 T cells in ankylosing spondylitis. Overall study results and limits: Characteristic of ankylosing spondylitis blood, it appeared, was a TCR beta motif comprising several highly homologous variants.

TCRdb fed the 5' RACE reads into MiXCR, producing one record per CDR3 protein. This table has more than 600,000 distinct CDR3 sequences, roughly 20% appearing once. For these TCRs, the target antigens are not known. What was sequenced was blood, either unsorted or a sorted T cell fraction (not recorded which). These receptors were collected from a male donor with ankylosing spondylitis.

This clonotype was counted between two and nine times. The chain joins TRBV12-3 or TRBV12-4 to TRBJ2-1, with 9 bases that match TRBD2. CDR3 length: 15 amino acids. With V trimmed by 1 base and J by 8 bases, 6 bases remained unmatched. CDR3 sequence: CASSLGGGAFDEQFF. DNA of the CDR3: TGTGCCAGCAGTTTAGGCGGGGGGGCGTTCGATGAGCAGTTCTTC.

This clonotype turned up a few times. This chain joins TRBV10-3 and TRBJ2-7, with 10 bases identical to TRBD1. This CDR3 comprises 14 residues. Germline V gene sequence: CDR1 ENHRY, CDR2 SYGVKD. After removal of 2 bases from V and 5 bases from J, the junction contained 3 bases not matched to a gene. The CDR3 DNA reads TGTGCCATCAGTGAGGACAGGGGGCGTAACGAGCAGTACTTC. Its translation is CAISEDRGRNEQYF.

This clonotype has at least ten counts. This chain joins TRBV12-3 or TRBV12-4 and TRBJ2-7; D is perhaps TRBD2 (6 bases). V was cut by 4 bases and J by 3 bases, with 10 bases left in between. This CDR3 spans 13 amino acids. The CDR3 DNA reads as TGTGCCAGCAGTTCGGGACTCTTCTACGAGCAGTACTTC. Amino acid sequence: CASSSGLFYEQYF.

The chain uses TRBV3-1 and TRBJ2-7; TRBD1 agrees at 8 bases. Germline V CDR1 and CDR2: LGHDT, YNNKEL (reference sequence). The CDR3 totals 16 residues. After removal of 3 bases from V and 2 bases from J, the junction contained 9 bases not matched to a gene. In nucleotides, the CDR3 is TGTGCCAGCAGCCAGCCTGGGACAGGACTTCCCTACGAGCAGTACTTC. This translates into CASSQPGTGLPYEQYF.

The chain employs TRBV29-1 and TRBJ2-3; D is unclear. V dropped 6 bases and J dropped 2 bases, with 12 bases sitting between them. The CDR3 sequence is 13 residues long. CDR1 is SQVTM and CDR2 is ANQGSEA in the germline V gene. The CDR3 DNA sequence: TGCAGCGTCGTGGGTCCATACACAGATACGCAGTATTTT. This translates into CSVVGPYTDTQYF.

The count of this clonotype is one. CDR3 region: CSVEDSRVPDTQYF. CDR3 sequence (DNA): TGCAGCGTTGAAGATTCCAGGGTACCAGATACGCAGTATTTT. The chain employs TRBV29-1 and TRBJ2-3; tentatively, D is TRBD1 (5 bases). This CDR3 comprises 14 residues. The germline gives CDR1 SQVTM, CDR2 ANQGSEA. V lost 0 bases and J lost 4, with 11 bases in between.

The V and J genes are TRBV24-1 and TRBJ2-2; no clear D gene. CDR1 is KGHDR, CDR2 SFDVKD, per germline. Trimming took 3 bases from V and 5 from J, leaving 15 bases between them. The CDR3 covers 16 residues. The CDR3, as DNA: TGTGCCACCAGTGATCCTGGGCCCTCAAGGACCGGGGAGCTGTTTTTT. It translates to CATSDPGPSRTGELFF.

A few counts support this clonotype. The chain uses TRBV5-7 and TRBJ2-7, with no clear D. TRBV5-7 is an ORF; its function is uncertain. The V end lost 1 base, the J end lost 2 bases, and 13 bases lay between the germline ends. The CDR3 is 15 amino acids. CDR3 amino acids: CASSLKETHPYEQYF. CDR3 DNA sequence: TGTGCCAGCAGCTTGAAGGAGACCCACCCCTACGAGCAGTACTTC.

V and J are TRBV6-1 and TRBJ2-5; TRBD2 agrees at 8 bases. The germline gives CDR1 MNHNS, CDR2 SASEGT. The CDR3 loop spans 15 amino acids. V lost 8 bases and J lost 3; bases outside the gene matches: 11. CDR3 coding DNA: TGTGCCAGCCGCTCAAGGGATAGCGGGGAAGAGACCCAGTACTTC. Its protein product is CASRSRDSGEETQYF.

This clonotype has only a few counts. This chain joins TRBV5-1 and TRBJ2-2; no definite D call. V shed 0 bases and J shed 0 bases, with 12 bases lying between them. Germline V gene sequence: CDR1 SGHRS, CDR2 YFSETQ. This CDR3 has 17 residues. The CDR3 DNA is TGCGCCAGCAGCTTGGTGGGTCGGCCGACGAACACCGGGGAGCTGTTTTTT. Translated: CASSLVGRPTNTGELFF. Combining the CDR3 with reference TRBV5-1 and TRBJ2-2 gives the whole variable domain KAGVTQTPRYLIKTRGQQVTLSCSPISGHRSVSWYQQTPGQGLQFLFEYFSETQRNKGNFPGRFSGRQFSNSRSEMNVSTLELGDSALYLCASSLVGRPTNTGELFFGEGSRLTVL.

This clonotype showed up just a few times. The genes are TRBV12-3 or TRBV12-4 and TRBJ1-3; tentative D call: TRBD1 (5 bases). Trimming stripped 6 bases from V and 2 bases from J, with 11 bases between. CDR3 length equals 14 residues. The CDR3, as DNA: TGTGCCAGCAGCACGACAGTAGCTGGAAACACCATATATTTT. This encodes CASSTTVAGNTIYF.

CDR3 nucleotide sequence: TGTGCCAGCACTAAAGGACAGGGGATAACTAATGAAAAACTGTTTTTT. As protein: CASTKGQGITNEKLFF. The J gene is TRBJ1-4, the V gene TRBV12-3 or TRBV12-4; 9 bases align to TRBD1. Unmatched junction bases numbered 7, after V lost 7 bases and J lost 1 base. This CDR3 contains 16 residues.

The rearrangement joins TRBV7-2 to TRBJ1-2; D is uncertain. Per the germline V gene, CDR1 is SGHTA and CDR2 is FQGNSA. The CDR3 is 13 amino acids. V lost 5 bases, J lost 2 bases, and 9 bases lay in between. The CDR3 here is CASSPVGNYGYTF. CDR3 DNA: TGTGCCAGCAGCCCCGTGGGGAACTATGGCTACACCTTC.

This clonotype has more than one count but fewer than ten. This chain uses TRBV6-2 or TRBV6-3 with TRBJ2-3, with TRBD1 identical over 8 bases. The CDR3 contains 16 residues. V lost 2 bases, J lost 1 base, and 5 bases stayed unmatched. Germline-derived CDR1 and CDR2 are MNHEY and SVGEGT. This chain's CDR3 is CASSYTQGAGTDTQYF. The CDR3 DNA follows: TGTGCCAGCAGTTACACCCAGGGGGCTGGCACAGATACGCAGTATTTT.

This chain joins TRBV7-8 and TRBJ2-1, with a possible D match to TRBD1 (6 bases). The CDR3 covers 14 residues. Per the germline V gene, CDR1 is SGHVS and CDR2 is FQNEAQ. V was pared by 0 bases and J by 6 bases, with 9 bases between. DNA for the CDR3: TGTGCCAGCAGCTTAGCGCACAGGGTCAATGAGCAGTTCTTC. As protein: CASSLAHRVNEQFF. The complete variable domain, with remaining parts taken from reference TRBV7-8 and TRBJ2-1, reads GAGVSQSPRYKVAKRGQDVALRCDPISGHVSLFWYQQALGQGPEFLTYFQNEAQLDKSGLPSDRFFAERPEGSVSTLKIQRTQQEDSAVYLCASSLAHRVNEQFFGPGTRLTVL.

The chain has TRBV5-6 and TRBJ2-1, with D maybe TRBD1 (6 bases). The CDR3 runs 16 residues. V was pared by 0 bases and J by 7 bases, with 17 bases between. Germline V gene data show CDR1 as SGHDT and CDR2 as YYEEEE. DNA for the CDR3: TGTGCCAGCAGCTTGGTAACCTGGACAGCTGGGAATGAGCAGTTCTTC. It is translated as CASSLVTWTAGNEQFF. Variable domain in full (rest from reference TRBV5-6 and TRBJ2-1): DAGVTQSPTHLIKTRGQQVTLRCSPKSGHDTVSWYQQALGQGPQFIFQYYEEEERQRGNFPDRFSGHQFPNYSSELNVNALLLGDSALYLCASSLVTWTAGNEQFFGPGTRLTVL.

CDR3 in DNA: TGTGCCAGCAGCTTCCCCCCGGGGGGGATACTCACAGATACGCAGTATTTT. Its protein is CASSFPPGGILTDTQYF. The chain joins TRBV7-9 to TRBJ2-3; TRBD2 aligns across 8 bases. Germline CDR1 reads SEHNR; CDR2 reads FQNEAQ (reference sequence). Trimming cost V 3 bases and J 2 bases; bases outside gene matches: 10. The CDR3 extends over 17 amino acids.

The V and J genes are TRBV20-1 and TRBJ1-6, with D possibly being TRBD1 (6 bases). The CDR3 covers 17 residues. Germline loops: CDR1 DFQATT, CDR2 SNEGSKA (reference sequence). V was pared by 0 bases and J by 7 bases, with 19 bases between. Here the CDR3 DNA reads TGCAGTGCTAGAGATGGGGGAACCGACAGGAGGAATTCACCCCTCCACTTT. Translating it yields CSARDGGTDRRNSPLHF.

The CDR3 loop reads CASSGLNSNQPQHF. CDR3 DNA sequence: TGTGCCAGCAGCGGACTTAATAGCAATCAGCCCCAGCATTTT. This chain joins TRBV9 and TRBJ1-5; D is undetermined. V was trimmed by 3 bases and J by 0 bases, leaving 7 bases between them. CDR1 is SGDLS and CDR2 is YYNGEE in the germline V gene. The CDR3 runs to 14 residues.

This clonotype showed up many times. In DNA form, the CDR3 reads TGTGCCACCCTTGCGGGGAGTGCAGATACGCAGTATTTT. Translated: CATLAGSADTQYF. V is TRBV12-3 or TRBV12-4 and J is TRBJ2-3; perhaps TRBD2 as D (6 bases). V lost 10 bases, J lost 4 bases, and 15 bases lay in between. This CDR3 has 13 residues.

This clonotype was detected only a few times. This CDR3 is CASSGAPLAGAGELFF. In nucleotides, the CDR3 is TGTGCCAGCAGCGGCGCGCCGTTAGCGGGGGCCGGGGAGCTGTTTTTT. The rearrangement links TRBV2 to TRBJ2-2; TRBD2 agrees at 9 bases. Germline values: CDR1 SNHLY, CDR2 FYNNEI. Trimming cost V 6 bases and J 6 bases; bases outside gene matches: 11. The CDR3 length is 16 residues.

This clonotype was counted between two and nine times. The rearrangement joins TRBV2 to TRBJ1-1, with D tentatively TRBD1 (5 bases). CDR1 is SNHLY, CDR2 FYNNEI, per germline. V lost 3 bases and J 5 bases, leaving 10 bases between the germline ends. The CDR3 runs to 13 residues. The CDR3, as DNA: TGTGCCAGCAGTGATAACTGGGGGACTGAAGCTTTCTTT. Its protein product is CASSDNWGTEAFF. Based on the CDR3 plus reference TRBV2 and TRBJ1-1, the full variable domain is EPEVTQTPSHQVTQMGQEVILRCVPISNHLYFYWYRQILGQKVEFLVSFYNNEISEKSEIFDDQFSVERPDGSNFTLKIRSTKLEDSAMYFCASSDNWGTEAFFGQGTRLTVV.

The chain combines TRBV27 with TRBJ2-7; D is ambiguous. V was cut by 7 bases and J by 7 bases, with 20 bases left in between. This CDR3 contains 14 residues. Germline values: CDR1 MNHEY, CDR2 SMNVEV (reference sequence). The CDR3 is CASKGPESRREQYF. CDR3 sequence (DNA): TGTGCCAGCAAAGGGCCGGAAAGCCGCCGTGAGCAGTACTTC.

Many counts were recorded for this clonotype. The chain joins TRBV5-1 to TRBJ1-1; D possibly corresponds to TRBD1 (6 bases). CDR3 length equals 15 residues. CDR1 and CDR2 (germline): SGHRS, YFSETQ. The ends were cut back, 4 bases at V and 4 bases at J, with 17 bases in the middle. The CDR3 nucleotides read TGCGCCAGCAGCGCCTCTACAGGGTCCGTCACTGAAGCTTTCTTT. This codes for CASSASTGSVTEAFF.

The chain has TRBV6-5 and TRBJ2-5, with D possibly being TRBD2 (6 bases). This CDR3 is 12 amino acids long. The germline V and J ends were trimmed by 11 bases and 5 bases, with 15 bases remaining between them. Germline values: CDR1 MNHEY, CDR2 SVGAGI. CDR3 nucleotide sequence: TGTGCCGCGGGATTTGGCGGGGAGACCCAGTACTTC. It translates to CAAGFGGETQYF.

The CDR3: CASSFTSGTVETQYF. The CDR3 DNA follows: TGTGCCAGCAGTTTTACCTCAGGGACCGTTGAGACCCAGTACTTC. This sequence joins TRBV6-5 and TRBJ2-5; D could derive from TRBD1 or TRBD2 (5 bases each). The germline V and J ends were trimmed by 4 bases and 5 bases, with 17 bases remaining between them. Germline V gene lookup returns CDR1 MNHEY and CDR2 SVGAGI. This CDR3 spans 15 amino acids.

The rearrangement joins TRBV12-3 or TRBV12-4 to TRBJ2-1; 12 bases line up with TRBD2. With 6 bases clipped from V and 8 bases from J, the junction kept 8 bases outside the gene matches. The CDR3 covers 15 residues. CDR3 residues: CASSPGGLAGHEQFF. CDR3 nucleotides: TGTGCCAGCAGCCCCGGGGGACTAGCGGGCCATGAGCAGTTCTTC.